This T cell receptor (beta chain) was obtained from a study of T cell responses to AZD1222 COVID-19 vaccine. CDR3 size: 15 residues. Trimming shortened V by 6 bases and J by 7 bases, and 19 bases separated the two germline ends. Germline CDR1 MGHRA, CDR2 YSYEKL. Sequencing used immunoSEQ multiplex PCR; TCRdb keeps in-frame clones, though not all of them. Of some 130,000 clones in the sample, about nine tenths were seen once. The V and J genes are TRBV4-1 and TRBJ2-1; no clear D gene. Sequenced here: peripheral blood, sampled on day 0 of AZD1222 vaccination. The clonotype originates from an adult in good health. The CDR3 reads CASSSLSSVLNEQFF. The DNA of the CDR3 is TGCGCCAGCAGTTCCTTAAGTTCTGTTTTGAATGAGCAGTTCTTC.